One sample yielded the 21 T cell receptor beta chains listed below, sequenced in a study of blood T cell repertoires in COVID-19. Measured with immunoSEQ multiplex PCR; TCRdb has only the in-frame clones, and not every one. Found here are about 190,000 clones, 70% to 80% of them singletons; the top ten hold 15% to 20%. Sequenced sample: PBMCs or T cells enriched from blood (not recorded which). The receptors originated from a woman in her forties or fifties who had recovered from COVID-19.

The rearrangement links TRBV28 to TRBJ1-6, with TRBD1 identical over 10 bases. CDR1 is MDHEN and CDR2 is SYDVKM in the germline V gene. The J segment lost 9 bases and the V segment lost 6 bases, leaving 5 bases of the junction unmatched. The CDR3 is 14 residues long. The CDR3 coding sequence is TGTGCCAGCAGGACAGGGGGCAGCGTTTCACCCCTCCACTTT. Translation gives CASRTGGSVSPLHF.

The rearrangement links TRBV24-1 to TRBJ2-5; 9 bases align to TRBD2. The CDR3 consists of 16 residues. The germline gives CDR1 KGHDR, CDR2 SFDVKD. The junction had 4 bases not matched to a gene; V was cut back by 3 bases and J by 0 bases. In nucleotides, the CDR3 is TGTGCCACCAGTGATCCGACTAGCGGCTACCAAGAGACCCAGTACTTC. It codes for CATSDPTSGYQETQYF.

A single count supports this clone. The chain recombines TRBV20-1 with TRBJ2-1; 8 bases map to TRBD1. Trimming removed 6 bases from V and 15 bases from J; junction bases left unmatched: 10. This CDR3 is built from 11 residues. Germline values: CDR1 DFQATT, CDR2 SNEGSKA (reference sequence). As DNA, the CDR3 is TGCAGTGCCCAGGGGGCAGGGAAGGTGTTCTTC. Its translation: CSAQGAGKVFF.

This clone was detected ten times or more. The V call is TRBV19, the J call TRBJ2-1; TRBD2 might be the D (6 bases). This CDR3 is built from 12 residues. The ends were cut back, 2 bases at V and 8 bases at J, with 7 bases in the middle. In germline, CDR1 is LNHDA, CDR2 SQIVND (reference sequence). This CDR3 reads CASSISGDEQFF. The DNA of the CDR3 is TGTGCCAGTAGTATATCGGGAGATGAGCAGTTCTTC.

The chain combines TRBV2 with TRBJ2-7, with 8 bases lining up with TRBD1. Germline V gives CDR1 SNHLY, CDR2 FYNNEI. V lost 10 bases to trimming and J lost 5 bases; unmatched junction nucleotides: 10. The CDR3 is 13 residues long. CDR3 protein: CATRYRGIDEQYF. CDR3 DNA sequence: TGTGCCACTAGATACAGGGGGATCGACGAGCAGTACTTC.

V is TRBV5-1 and J is TRBJ2-3; 7 bases match TRBD2. Germline V CDR1 and CDR2: SGHRS, YFSETQ. This CDR3 spans 15 amino acids. V lost 7 bases, J lost 4 bases, and 12 bases stayed unmatched. The CDR3 region is CASGRAGDKADTQYF. CDR3 DNA sequence: TGCGCCAGCGGAAGGGCGGGAGATAAGGCAGATACGCAGTATTTT.

This clone was counted a single time. This chain joins TRBV7-2 and TRBJ1-4; 9 bases align to TRBD1. Trimming cost V 6 bases and J 5 bases; bases outside gene matches: 4. The CDR3 is made up of 14 amino acids. Germline-derived CDR1 and CDR2 are SGHTA and FQGNSA. The CDR3 is CASRAGTGNEKLFF. Written as DNA, the CDR3 is TGTGCCAGCAGGGCCGGGACAGGGAATGAAAAACTGTTTTTT.

This clone was detected only once. This chain uses TRBV7-9 with TRBJ2-3; TRBD2 is a possible D gene (5 bases). Germline CDR1 reads SEHNR; CDR2 reads FQNEAQ (reference sequence). CDR3 length: 15 amino acids. Trimming pared 5 bases from V and 1 base from J, leaving 13 bases between. This chain's CDR3 is CASSDGRSGTDTQYF. CDR3 in DNA: TGTGCCAGCAGCGACGGGCGTAGCGGCACAGATACGCAGTATTTT.

This clone appeared a few times. V is TRBV10-2 and J is TRBJ1-2; TRBD1 is a possible D gene (6 bases). Trimming stripped 0 bases from V and 4 bases from J, with 18 bases between. The germline V gene encodes CDR1 WSHSY and CDR2 SAAADI. This CDR3 comprises 17 residues. The CDR3 spells CASSESKQDSLLYGYTF. The CDR3 DNA is TGCGCCAGCAGTGAGTCGAAGCAGGACAGTCTGCTCTATGGCTACACCTTC.

This clone was seen once. The chain employs TRBV28 and TRBJ2-5; perhaps TRBD1 as D (6 bases). CDR3 size: 14 residues. V dropped 8 bases and J dropped 4 bases, with 17 bases sitting between them. Germline loops: CDR1 MDHEN, CDR2 SYDVKM. CDR3 in DNA: TGTGCCAGCTCGCGTCAGGGGATGGGAGAGACCCAGTACTTC. Its translation is CASSRQGMGETQYF.

CDR3: CAISEARAVSNYGYTF. Written as DNA, the CDR3 is TGTGCCATCAGTGAGGCTCGAGCCGTTTCTAACTATGGCTACACCTTC. The J gene is TRBJ1-2, the V gene TRBV10-3, with D uncertain. Between the trimmed V and J ends, which lost 2 bases and 0 bases, there was a span of 13 bases. Germline CDR1 and CDR2: ENHRY and SYGVKD. There are 16 residues in the CDR3.

This chain connects TRBV6-5 to TRBJ1-1; D uncertain. The CDR3 runs to 14 residues. V lost 5 bases and J 1 base, leaving 11 bases between the germline ends. CDR1 and CDR2 from the germline V gene are MNHEY and SVGAGI. CDR3 region: CASSPPTWNTEAFF. The CDR3 DNA is TGTGCCAGCAGTCCACCGACTTGGAACACTGAAGCTTTCTTT.

This clone was observed a handful of times. The chain has TRBV4-1 and TRBJ2-6, with no clear D. Germline CDR1 reads MGHRA; CDR2 reads YSYEKL. Trimming removed 0 bases from V and 4 bases from J, with 4 bases in between. The CDR3 has 14 amino acids. The chain's CDR3 is CASSQDEGANVLTF. The CDR3 nucleotides are TGCGCCAGCAGCCAAGATGAGGGGGCCAACGTCCTGACTTTC.

The rearrangement links TRBV28 to TRBJ1-1, with unresolved D. This CDR3 contains 13 residues. Per germline, CDR1 MDHEN and CDR2 SYDVKM. V gave up 5 bases and J gave up 2 bases, with 9 bases separating them. The CDR3 DNA reads as TGTGCCAGCAGTATTACAGCAAACACTGAAGCTTTCTTT. Its protein is CASSITANTEAFF.

A note on this clone: The same CDR3 is also encoded by other DNA sequences in this sample. This chain links TRBV5-1 with TRBJ1-1, with D possibly matching TRBD1 (6 bases). The CDR3 totals 15 residues. Germline-derived CDR1 and CDR2 are SGHRS and YFSETQ. V lost 1 base and J 5 bases, leaving 15 bases between the germline ends. This CDR3 reads CASSLTGTTGTEAFF. For the CDR3, the DNA is TGCGCCAGCAGCTTGACAGGGACGACGGGGACTGAAGCTTTCTTT.

The chain uses TRBV6-5 and TRBJ2-2; D is perhaps TRBD1 (6 bases). Trimming took off 2 bases at V and 1 base at J, with 11 bases between the two ends. This CDR3 is built from 16 residues. From germline, CDR1 is MNHEY and CDR2 SVGAGI. CDR3 sequence reads: CASSYDGQLNTGELFF. The CDR3 DNA follows: TGTGCCAGCAGTTACGACGGACAGCTGAACACCGGGGAGCTGTTTTTT.

The gene calls are TRBV10-2 and TRBJ2-5; 9 positions agree with TRBD1. With 6 bases clipped from V and 4 bases from J, the junction kept 3 bases outside the gene matches. The CDR3 covers 13 residues. Per the germline V gene, CDR1 is WSHSY and CDR2 is SAAADI. CDR3 protein: CASRGTGLETQYF. For the CDR3, the DNA is TGCGCCAGCAGGGGGACAGGGTTAGAGACCCAGTACTTC.

V usage is TRBV4-3 and J usage is TRBJ2-7; 9 bases agree with TRBD1. Per germline, CDR1 LGHNA and CDR2 YSLEER. The junction had 6 bases not matched to a gene; V was cut back by 1 base and J by 5 bases. The CDR3 is 15 residues long. The CDR3 spells CASSQVPGTGNEQYF. The DNA for the CDR3 is TGCGCCAGCAGCCAAGTTCCCGGGACAGGGAACGAGCAGTACTTC.

The chain couples TRBV6-6 to TRBJ2-5; 15 bases are a match to TRBD2. The CDR3 covers 17 residues. The V gene end was trimmed by 5 bases and the J gene end by 5 bases; junction bases not matched to a gene: 9. In germline, CDR1 is MNHNY, CDR2 SVGAGI (reference sequence). CDR3 loop: CASSQGLAGGPQETQYF. CDR3 in DNA: TGTGCCAGCAGTCAGGGACTAGCGGGGGGCCCCCAGGAGACCCAGTACTTC.

The CDR3 bases are TGTGCCAGCAGCTTAGTGGGGCATGAAGCTTTCTTT. Amino acids: CASSLVGHEAFF. The chain uses TRBV13 and TRBJ1-1; tentatively, D is TRBD1 (5 bases). The CDR3 totals 12 residues. CDR1 and CDR2 from the germline V gene are PRHDT and FYEKMQ (reference sequence). Trimming took 1 base from V and 7 from J, leaving 7 bases between them.

This sequence joins TRBV21-1 and TRBJ2-1; TRBD1 is taken as the D call from the table, unchecked against the DNA. TRBV21-1 is shown as a pseudogene. The CDR3 runs to 15 residues. CDR3 bases: TGTGCCACCTATACAGGGGGAGGGCCCTACAATGAGCAGTTCTTC. This codes for CATYTGGGPYNEQFF.